This T cell receptor beta chain appears in the sequencing data of a study of CD8 T cells in Susac syndrome. Per germline, CDR1 MNHNY and CDR2 SVGAGI (reference sequence). Losses at the gene ends were 2 bases for V and 3 bases for J; bases not matched to a gene: 4. CDR3 length: 15 residues. An amount of RNA that ranged from roughly 0.45 to 1 ug was reverse transcribed with random hexamers. TCRdb itself ran the immunoSEQ multiplex PCR reads through MiXCR, one entry per CDR3 protein. Among some 120,000 distinct CDR3 sequences, 90% to 95% were seen once, and the ten largest hold roughly 0.091%. V usage is TRBV6-6 and J usage is TRBJ2-7, with TRBD2 matching 10 bases. Sequences were obtained from CD4+ T cells from PBMCs. The clonotype comes from a human donor in good health. CDR3 sequence (DNA): TGTGCCAGCAGTTACCCCACTAGCGGGGACTACGAGCAGTACTTC. Amino acids: CASSYPTSGDYEQYF.